This T cell receptor beta chain appears in the sequencing data of a study of human T cells and chemical hapten exposure. CDR3 length equals 15 residues. From germline, CDR1 is SQVTM and CDR2 ANQGSEA. V lost 4 bases to trimming and J lost 7 bases, with 19 bases between them. This clonotype has ten or more counts. During construction of the library, unique molecular identifiers were attached to individual cDNA molecules for quantitative, reproducible TCR counting. As handled by the study authors: Approximately 99,000 TCRs per sample was the median, with a range of about 20,000 to 750,000. Via MiXCR, TCRdb re-called the RACE reads, giving one row per CDR3 protein. TCRdb assigned the V and J calls; the authors' analysis was not used. The sample comprises roughly 40,000 distinct CDR3 sequences, approximately 12% of which are singletons, and roughly 2.5% rests with the top ten. Time point specified: patch test 3, about 24 weeks after DPC sensitization. Treatment here: therapeutic diphenylcyclopropenone sensitization with weekly scalp DPC. It was from unfractionated whole blood that total RNA was extracted.

Here the sequenced sample was whole blood, taken in connection with sensitization to the hapten diphenylcyclopropenone (DPC). The V and J genes are TRBV29-1 and TRBJ2-2; D is unclear. The clonotype comes from a woman aged 40 to 50 with alopecia areata. Some clones in this sample may be carry-over from other donors' samples. In DNA form, the CDR3 reads TGCAGCGTTGCTGACACCCCCTTCGTGAGCGGGGAGCTGTTTTTT. This encodes CSVADTPFVSGELFF.